The 9 T cell receptor beta chains below were found in one sample sequenced in a study of CD8+CD57+ T cells in acquired aplastic anemia (dated by TCRdb to 2016 to 2019). The instrument was an Illumina HiSeq 2000. Genomic DNA served as template for TCR beta VDJ combination and CDR3 sequence profiling. TCRdb cleaned the public reads at Q25 with fastp, built clones with MiXCR and kept in-frame beta chains. Each CDR3 protein gets just one entry, which takes the most common genes and DNA from the rows behind it. This sample comprises about 210,000 distinct CDR3 sequences, over 60% of them detected only once. Of the sample, 25% to 30% is held by the ten largest clones. The sample was sorted CD4+, CD8+, or CD8+CD57+ T cells (not recorded which) from PBMCs. Every receptor here comes from a human donor in good health.

The gene calls are TRBV20-1 and TRBJ2-7, with unresolved D. The CDR3 sequence is 14 residues long. Germline lookup yields CDR1 DFQATT and CDR2 SNEGSKA (reference sequence). The V end lost 5 bases, the J end lost 3 bases, and 17 bases lay between the germline ends. This CDR3 is CSAEQASASYEQYF. The DNA for the CDR3 is TGCAGTGCTGAGCAGGCTAGTGCGAGCTACGAGCAGTACTTC.

The chain recombines TRBV24-1 with TRBJ2-3, with 10 bases matching TRBD2. The CDR3 is 15 residues long. Trimming cost V 3 bases and J 5 bases; bases outside gene matches: 4. The germline V gene encodes CDR1 KGHDR and CDR2 SFDVKD. The CDR3 loop reads CATSDISGGLDTQYF. The CDR3 nucleotides read TGTGCCACCAGTGATATTAGCGGGGGGTTAGATACGCAGTATTTT.

About this clonotype itself: The junction and the germline gene differ at one end; a read error may be behind it. J is TRBJ2-7 and V is TRBV5-5; 10 bases are a match to TRBD2. Germline V lookup: CDR1 SGHKS, CDR2 YYEKEE (reference sequence). This CDR3 contains 15 residues. Here the CDR3 DNA reads TGCGCCAGCAGCCTGGGACTAGCGACCACCTACGAGCAGTACTTC. The encoded protein is CASSLGLATTYEQYF.

This clonotype was observed many times. V gene TRBV7-3 combines with J gene TRBJ1-3; D is perhaps TRBD1 (5 bases). Germline V lookup: CDR1 SGHTA, CDR2 FQGTGA. The CDR3 covers 15 residues. With 3 bases removed from V and 2 bases from J, the gap between germline ends came to 11 bases. The CDR3 here is CASSLGGGPGNTIYF. In nucleotides, the CDR3 is TGTGCCAGCAGCTTGGGGGGAGGGCCTGGAAACACCATATATTTT.

This clonotype was counted many times. The V gene is TRBV5-5, the J gene TRBJ2-2, with 9 bases that match TRBD1. This CDR3 comprises 16 residues. The germline gives CDR1 SGHKS, CDR2 YYEKEE (reference sequence). V lost 4 bases to trimming and J lost 6 bases; unmatched junction nucleotides: 10. CDR3 region: CASSPSGTGFAGELFF. The DNA for the CDR3 is TGTGCCAGCAGCCCCTCCGGGACAGGGTTTGCCGGGGAGCTGTTTTTT.

V is TRBV10-1 and J is TRBJ1-1, with D unclear. The CDR3 covers 13 residues. Germline V gives CDR1 WNHNN, CDR2 SYGVQD (reference sequence). V was trimmed by 4 bases and J by 1 base, leaving 7 bases between them. The CDR3, as DNA: TGCGCCAGCAGTGTAATGGGGAACACTGAAGCTTTCTTT. Its protein is CASSVMGNTEAFF.

The chain recombines TRBV7-2 with TRBJ2-7; perhaps D is TRBD1 or TRBD2 (5 bases each). V was cut by 5 bases and J by 2 bases, with 13 bases left in between. The germline CDR1 and CDR2 sequences are SGHTA and FQGNSA. The CDR3 runs to 14 residues. Written as DNA, the CDR3 is TGTGCCAGCAGCGCCTGGGACGGTGCCTACGAGCAGTACTTC. Translated: CASSAWDGAYEQYF.

This chain joins TRBV20-1 and TRBJ1-1; tentatively, D is TRBD1 (6 bases). Germline loops: CDR1 DFQATT, CDR2 SNEGSKA (reference sequence). This CDR3 is 17 amino acids long. The CDR3 loop is CSVEESVWARGDTEAFF. CDR3 in DNA: TGCAGCGTTGAAGAATCTGTCTGGGCCAGGGGAGACACTGAAGCTTTCTTT.

The chain joins TRBV2 to TRBJ1-5; a possible D gene is TRBD1 (6 bases). CDR1 is SNHLY, CDR2 FYNNEI, per germline. The CDR3 is made up of 15 amino acids. V was trimmed by 5 bases and J by 4 bases, leaving 15 bases between them. This chain's CDR3 is CASSYSPGANQPQHF. For the CDR3, the DNA is TGTGCCAGCAGTTACTCTCCGGGGGCAAATCAGCCCCAGCATTTT. The full variable domain, rest sourced from reference TRBV2 and TRBJ1-5, is EPEVTQTPSHQVTQMGQEVILRCVPISNHLYFYWYRQILGQKVEFLVSFYNNEISEKSEIFDDQFSVERPDGSNFTLKIRSTKLEDSAMYFCASSYSPGANQPQHFGDGTRLSIL.